These 16 T cell receptor beta chains came from one sample sequenced in a study of EBV T-cell therapy then PD-1 blockade in nasopharyngeal carcinoma (dated by TCRdb to 2020 to 2023). Their antigens are not known. Library creation used the immunoSEQ multiplex PCR assay. TCRdb stores this immuneACCESS table with in-frame sequences only. Part of the clones is absent; in the studies checked, under half of the shortfall reflects unresolved V genes, and no reason is known for the rest. Present in this sample are fewer than 25,000 clones, around 82% of which were seen just once. The top ten hold over 25% of the sample. The treatment or condition label on this specimen signifies: AdE1-LMPpoly-expanded autologous EBV-specific T-cell therapy followed by anti-PD-1 nivolumab. The sample in question was CD8+ T cells from blood, obtained around day 60 from a patient whose treatment included autologous EBV-specific T cells and nivolumab. These receptors all come from a man in his forties with nasopharyngeal carcinoma.

V usage is TRBV10-3 and J usage is TRBJ1-1; D gene uncertain. The CDR3 has 12 amino acids. The V and J ends lost 7 bases and 4 bases respectively, with 10 bases between them. Germline loops: CDR1 ENHRY, CDR2 SYGVKD. CDR3 protein: CAIMGQSTEAFF. The CDR3, as DNA: TGTGCCATCATGGGCCAGTCCACTGAAGCTTTCTTT.

This clone was detected a few times. The chain carries TRBV7-2 and TRBJ2-2, with 10 nucleotides matching TRBD1. This CDR3 spans 19 amino acids. Per germline, CDR1 SGHTA and CDR2 FQGNSA. J gave up 6 bases and V 0 bases, and 13 bases lay outside the gene matches. CDR3 amino acids: CASSLAGQGTPLDPGELFF. The CDR3 coding sequence is TGTGCCAGCAGCTTAGCGGGACAGGGGACGCCCCTGGACCCCGGGGAGCTGTTTTTT.

The chain joins TRBV27 to TRBJ1-1; TRBD1 might be the D (5 bases). Deletions cut 4 bases from V and 4 bases from J, with 16 bases between. This CDR3 region has 15 residues. Germline V gives CDR1 MNHEY, CDR2 SMNVEV (reference sequence). CDR3 region: CASSYGPRGSTEAFF. CDR3 DNA: TGTGCCAGCAGTTACGGGCCGCGGGGGAGCACTGAAGCTTTCTTT.

The chain is built from TRBV4-3 and TRBJ1-6, with D unresolved. Germline loops: CDR1 LGHNA, CDR2 YSLEER. CDR3 length: 15 amino acids. V gave up 1 base and J gave up 5 bases, with 9 bases separating them. The CDR3 nucleotides are TGCGCCAGCAGCCAAGTTGGCCAACATAATTCACCCCTCCACTTT. This encodes CASSQVGQHNSPLHF.

The CDR3 DNA is TGTGCCAGCAGTTACTCCCTAGCGGGGAATACGCAGTATTTT. The encoded protein is CASSYSLAGNTQYF. This chain connects TRBV6-2 or TRBV6-3 to TRBJ2-3, with TRBD2 matching 9 bases. Germline CDR1 reads MNHEY; CDR2 reads SVGEGT. Trimming cost V 0 bases and J 7 bases; bases outside gene matches: 2. The CDR3 is 14 residues long.

This clone was seen just once. The chain links TRBV21-1 to TRBJ1-2. TRBV21-1 is termed a pseudogene. The CDR3 totals 17 residues. For the CDR3, the DNA is TGTGCCAGCAGCAAAGCTACTGGATCGGGGAGGTTGGGGGGCTACACCTTC. It is translated as CASSKATGSGRLGGYTF.

This chain joins TRBV4-3 and TRBJ1-2, with TRBD1 matching over 7 bases. The CDR3 contains 14 residues. J gave up 8 bases and V 6 bases, and 12 bases lay outside the gene matches. Germline V lookup: CDR1 LGHNA, CDR2 YSLEER. The CDR3 loop reads CASRNLGGGRGYTF. For the CDR3, the DNA is TGCGCCAGCAGGAATCTAGGGGGCGGACGGGGCTACACCTTC.

The chain joins TRBV5-6 to TRBJ2-1; 9 bases match TRBD2. The V gene's germline CDR1 is SGHDT and CDR2 YYEEEE. V lost 4 bases and J lost 8; bases outside the gene matches: 7. There are 14 residues in the CDR3. For the CDR3, the DNA is TGTGCCAGCAGCACCGGACTAGCGAGGGATGAGCAGTTCTTC. This encodes CASSTGLARDEQFF.

The J gene is TRBJ1-5, the V gene TRBV19, with D unclear. Trimming stripped 3 bases from V and 0 bases from J, with 9 bases between. The CDR3 is made up of 15 amino acids. Germline CDR1 reads LNHDA; CDR2 reads SQIVND (reference sequence). CDR3 residues: CASSIGQHSNQPQHF. CDR3 DNA sequence: TGTGCCAGTAGTATTGGCCAGCATAGCAATCAGCCCCAGCATTTT.

The genes are TRBV6-1 and TRBJ2-7; 7 bases agree with TRBD1. The germline gives CDR1 MNHNS, CDR2 SASEGT. The CDR3 has 15 amino acids. Losses at the gene ends were 2 bases for V and 6 bases for J; bases not matched to a gene: 10. The CDR3 reads CASSEQTGRGGEQYF. In DNA, the CDR3 is TGTGCCAGCAGTGAACAGACAGGGCGAGGGGGCGAGCAGTACTTC.

The chain joins TRBV20-1 to TRBJ1-2; 8 bases map to TRBD1. Germline lookup yields CDR1 DFQATT and CDR2 SNEGSKA (reference sequence). The J segment lost 6 bases and the V segment lost 5 bases, leaving 2 bases of the junction unmatched. This CDR3 is 11 amino acids long. The DNA for the CDR3 is TGCAGTGCTCCGGACAGGGATGGCTACACCTTC. Encoded protein: CSAPDRDGYTF.

The DNA for the CDR3 is TGCGCCAGCAGCCGAACTAGCGGGGGCCACGAGCAGTACTTC. Its protein product is CASSRTSGGHEQYF. The genes are TRBV4-3 and TRBJ2-7, with 11 positions matching TRBD2. V dropped 4 bases and J dropped 5; count of bases not matched to a gene: 4. The CDR3 spans 14 residues. CDR1 is LGHNA, CDR2 YSLEER, per germline.

J is TRBJ2-2 and V is TRBV4-2, with a weak D call TRBD2 (7 bases). This CDR3 spans 16 amino acids. Trimming cost V 4 bases and J 4 bases, with 16 bases left between them. Per germline, CDR1 LGHNA and CDR2 YNFKEQ. CDR3 coding DNA: TGTGCCAGCAGCCTAAGAGGGGGGGACCCCACCGGGGAGCTGTTTTTT. It codes for CASSLRGGDPTGELFF.

The CDR3 DNA reads as TGCGCCAGCAGCCAAGTTTGGGGGGGGCCCAGGGGCGAGCAGTACTTC. This sequence encodes CASSQVWGGPRGEQYF. J is TRBJ2-7 and V is TRBV4-3; D perhaps matches TRBD2 (7 bases). CDR1 and CDR2 (germline): LGHNA, YSLEER. The CDR3 contains 16 residues. V was cut by 1 base and J by 6 bases, with 19 bases left in between.

The J gene is TRBJ2-7, the V gene TRBV7-2; maybe TRBD2 (6 bases). The CDR3 is 16 amino acids. Germline-derived CDR1 and CDR2 are SGHTA and FQGNSA. Trimming cost V 9 bases and J 0 bases, with 21 bases left between them. Written as DNA, the CDR3 is TGTGCCAGGGGTTTTGTTGGGCGGGGCTGCTCCTACGAGCAGTACTTC. It encodes CARGFVGRGCSYEQYF. The full variable domain, rest sourced from reference TRBV7-2 and TRBJ2-7, is GAGVSQSPSNKVTEKGKDVELRCDPISGHTALYWYRQSLGQGLEFLIYFQGNSAPDKSGLPSDRFSAERTGGSVSTLTIQRTQQEDSAVYLCARGFVGRGCSYEQYFGPGTRLTVT.

J is TRBJ2-6 and V is TRBV6-1, with 7 bases matching TRBD1. Germline V gives CDR1 MNHNS, CDR2 SASEGT. V shed 2 bases, J shed 1 base, and the junction held 5 bases outside the gene matches. The CDR3 extends over 17 amino acids. CDR3 coding DNA: TGTGCCAGCAGTGAACAGGGGGAAGGGTCTGGGGCCAACGTCCTGACTTTC. Amino acid sequence: CASSEQGEGSGANVLTF.